A single sample gave rise to the 7 T cell receptor beta chains below, sequenced in a study of post-analysis software for immune sequencing data. Study results and caveats: In patients, TRBV5-6, TRBV5-1 and TRBV20-1 belonged to five TRBV segments found more frequently than in controls.

These receptors lack a known antigen. Incorporated into the TCR beta cDNA libraries were unique molecular identifiers, which served to reduce PCR and sequencing biases. TCRdb used MiXCR to reprocess the PCR reads, holding one entry per CDR3 protein. The sample holds hundreds of thousands of distinct CDR3 sequences; around 40% are singletons and the top ten take about 12%. The sequencing sample was made of blood. Source of these receptors: a girl under 18 with multiple sclerosis.

This clonotype was counted a few times. V usage is TRBV7-6 and J usage is TRBJ2-7; TRBD1 matches at 7 bases. The CDR3 spans 16 residues. Germline V CDR1 and CDR2: SGHVS, FNYEAQ. After removal of 1 base from V and 6 bases from J, the junction contained 12 bases not matched to a gene. This CDR3 is CASSLGPPRGPFEQYF. CDR3 nucleotides: TGTGCCAGCAGCTTAGGTCCGCCAAGGGGGCCCTTCGAGCAGTACTTC.

The V and J genes are TRBV29-1 and TRBJ1-1; D is unresolved. Germline CDR1 is SQVTM and CDR2 is ANQGSEA. The ends were cut back, 1 base at V and 8 bases at J, with 11 bases in the middle. The CDR3 runs to 12 residues. In DNA form, the CDR3 reads TGCAGCGTTGAAGGGAACGGAGACGAAGCTTTCTTT. Translation: CSVEGNGDEAFF.

The V gene is TRBV29-1, the J gene TRBJ2-7, with 7 nucleotides matching TRBD1. CDR1 and CDR2 from the germline V gene are SQVTM and ANQGSEA. CDR3 size: 14 residues. With 5 bases clipped from V and 6 bases from J, the junction kept 13 bases outside the gene matches. The CDR3 sequence: CSVLIGQGVAEQYF. As DNA, the CDR3 is TGCAGCGTTTTGATAGGCCAGGGGGTTGCCGAGCAGTACTTC.

The chain links TRBV13 to TRBJ1-4; D perhaps matches TRBD1 (6 bases). Trimming took 5 bases from V and 8 from J, leaving 18 bases between them. The CDR3 has 15 amino acids. CDR1 is PRHDT and CDR2 is FYEKMQ in the germline V gene (reference sequence). CDR3 sequence reads: CASSQLGGSGEKLFF. Here the CDR3 DNA reads TGTGCCAGCAGCCAACTCGGGGGCAGCGGGGAAAAACTGTTTTTT.

The chain links TRBV5-1 to TRBJ2-3, with no clear D. V was pared by 0 bases and J by 5 bases, with 13 bases between. CDR1 is SGHRS and CDR2 is YFSETQ in the germline V gene. The CDR3 is 15 amino acids. This chain's CDR3 is CASSLVQTIEDTQYF. In nucleotides, the CDR3 is TGCGCCAGCAGCTTGGTGCAGACAATCGAAGATACGCAGTATTTT.

V and J are TRBV2 and TRBJ2-7; D gene unclear. V was clipped by 2 bases and J by 1 base, with 9 bases between them. There are 14 residues in the CDR3. In germline, CDR1 is SNHLY, CDR2 FYNNEI. For the CDR3, the DNA is TGTGCCAGCAGTGAACGCCGGGCATCCTACGAGCAGTACTTC. It encodes CASSERRASYEQYF.

J is TRBJ1-1 and V is TRBV29-1; possible D gene TRBD1, 5 bases. Germline CDR1 and CDR2: SQVTM and ANQGSEA. Trimming pared 6 bases from V and 2 bases from J, leaving 10 bases between. This CDR3 is built from 12 residues. For the CDR3, the DNA is TGCAGCGTCCTGACAGATAACACTGAAGCTTTCTTT. It translates to CSVLTDNTEAFF.